One T cell receptor beta chain is described in this entry. In germline, CDR1 is SGHAT, CDR2 FQNNGV. The CDR3 loop spans 15 amino acids. V lost 4 bases and J lost 2, with 13 bases in between. These data belong to a study of blood T cell repertoires in COVID-19. For the study at large: From the United States, Italy and Spain came samples of acute and convalescent COVID-19. Sources were T cells, B-cell-depleted T cells, or PBMCs; the material itself was cDNA or gDNA.

Under the authors' procedure: Researchers report that nucleated cell counts were estimated from reference gene primer amplification. Libraries were prepared by immunoSEQ multiplex PCR; TCRdb keeps only in-frame clonotypes and omits some of them. V, J and clone size reflect that table, while D and trimming were determined from the DNA. The sample lists fewer than 200,000 clones, 88% occurring once. The chain couples TRBV11-2 to TRBJ2-3, with a weak D call TRBD2 (6 bases). The sample taken for sequencing was peripheral blood. This TCR came from a man aged 35 to 55 with active or convalescent COVID-19. The CDR3 DNA sequence: TGTGCCAGCAGCTCGACTAGAACTAACACAGATACGCAGTATTTT. This translates into CASSSTRTNTDTQYF.